The 31 T cell receptor beta chains reported below all come from one sample, sequenced in a study of early T cells in non-severe SARS-CoV-2 infection. TCRdb used MiXCR to reprocess the 5' RACE reads, holding one entry per CDR3 protein. The repertoire holds more than 50,000 distinct CDR3 sequences, with roughly 12% as singletons. Sequences were derived from whole blood, sampled at baseline. The receptor source for this set is an adult who was a healthcare worker with PCR-confirmed SARS-CoV-2 infection or an uninfected control (not recorded which).

The sample holds a few counts of this clonotype. This chain uses TRBV20-1 with TRBJ1-3; D is uncertain. In germline, CDR1 is DFQATT, CDR2 SNEGSKA (reference sequence). Trimming cost V 6 bases and J 0 bases, with 9 bases left between them. The CDR3 runs to 13 residues. CDR3 sequence reads: CSAQEGSGNTIYF. CDR3 DNA: TGCAGTGCCCAAGAGGGCTCTGGAAACACCATATATTTT.

This clonotype has a count of ten or more. This chain's CDR3 is CASSFRGVTGQETQYF. The CDR3 DNA is TGTGCCAGCAGTTTTCGTGGTGTAACAGGGCAAGAGACCCAGTACTTC. This chain joins TRBV12-3 or TRBV12-4 and TRBJ2-5; maybe TRBD1 (6 bases). With 3 bases removed from V and 2 bases from J, the gap between germline ends came to 16 bases. The CDR3 is 16 residues long.

The V call is TRBV2, the J call TRBJ2-3; D may be TRBD1 (7 bases). Trimming shortened V by 7 bases and J by 2 bases, and 16 bases separated the two germline ends. The V gene's germline CDR1 is SNHLY and CDR2 FYNNEI. The CDR3 has 15 residues. The CDR3 DNA reads as TGTGCCAGCATATTCGCGGGACAGATCACAGATACGCAGTATTTT. It is translated as CASIFAGQITDTQYF.

This clonotype was observed many times. V and J are TRBV28 and TRBJ2-2; the D is unclear. The V end was cut by 3 bases, the J end by 1 base, with 6 bases between. The germline V gene has CDR1 MDHEN and CDR2 SYDVKM. The CDR3 consists of 14 residues. CDR3 sequence reads: CASSLERNTGELFF. DNA for the CDR3: TGTGCCAGCAGTTTGGAGAGGAACACCGGGGAGCTGTTTTTT.

The V gene is TRBV28, the J gene TRBJ2-1; possibly TRBD2 for D (5 bases). V gave up 6 bases and J gave up 0 bases, with 18 bases separating them. Germline V gene data show CDR1 as MDHEN and CDR2 as SYDVKM. This CDR3 contains 17 residues. In DNA, the CDR3 is TGTGCCAGCAGCCCTCTTTTCCCTGGAGGCTCCTACAATGAGCAGTTCTTC. Translated: CASSPLFPGGSYNEQFF.

J is TRBJ2-2 and V is TRBV7-2; a weak D match, TRBD1 (5 bases). Deletions cut 5 bases from V and 1 base from J, with 14 bases between. The germline gives CDR1 SGHTA, CDR2 FQGNSA. The CDR3 has 16 amino acids. CDR3 in amino acids: CASSRQPPQNTGELFF. The CDR3 region has the DNA TGTGCCAGCAGCCGACAGCCGCCGCAGAACACCGGGGAGCTGTTTTTT.

This clonotype was seen more than once but under ten times. This chain uses TRBV4-3 with TRBJ2-2, with D possibly TRBD2 on 5 matching bases. This CDR3 comprises 15 residues. The V end lost 1 base, the J end lost 5 bases, and 11 bases lay between the germline ends. Germline V gene sequence: CDR1 LGHNA, CDR2 YSLEER. This chain's CDR3 is CASSQGRAVTGELFF. CDR3 in DNA: TGCGCCAGCAGCCAAGGGCGGGCGGTTACCGGGGAGCTGTTTTTT.

This clonotype showed up just a few times. The chain uses TRBV6-4 and TRBJ2-1; D may be TRBD1 or TRBD2 (6 bases each). The ends were cut back, 0 bases at V and 7 bases at J, with 10 bases in the middle. Germline-derived CDR1 and CDR2 are MRHNA and SNTAGT. The CDR3 length is 14 residues. For the CDR3, the DNA is TGTGCCAGCAGTGACTCGGGGGGCGGGAATGAGCAGTTCTTC. This codes for CASSDSGGGNEQFF.

This clonotype was seen a handful of times. The chain carries TRBV28 and TRBJ2-3, with 8 bases matching TRBD1. Trimming took 6 bases from V and 1 from J; bases not matched to a gene: 9. The CDR3 has 16 amino acids. CDR1 and CDR2 (germline): MDHEN, SYDVKM. CDR3 region: CASSPAQTGGTDTQYF. In DNA form, the CDR3 reads TGTGCCAGCAGCCCAGCGCAGACAGGGGGCACAGATACGCAGTATTTT.

This clonotype was found a few times. The rearrangement uses TRBV12-3 or TRBV12-4 and TRBJ2-3, with TRBD2 identical over 11 bases. CDR3 length equals 15 residues. V shed 6 bases, J shed 1 base, and the junction held 3 bases outside the gene matches. CDR3 residues: CASRVAGGGTDTQYF. The CDR3 DNA reads as TGTGCCAGCAGAGTAGCGGGAGGGGGCACAGATACGCAGTATTTT.

This clonotype has just a few counts. The V call is TRBV4-3, the J call TRBJ2-3, with D hard to call. The CDR3 spans 13 residues. Germline V gene data show CDR1 as LGHNA and CDR2 as YSLEER. V lost 1 base, J lost 6 bases, and 8 bases lay in between. CDR3 in amino acids: CASSQALPDTQYF. CDR3 bases: TGCGCCAGCAGCCAAGCGCTCCCGGATACGCAGTATTTT.

The J gene is TRBJ1-3, the V gene TRBV18, with D uncertain. In germline, CDR1 is KGHSH, CDR2 LQKENI. This CDR3 has 15 residues. V gave up 6 bases and J gave up 1 base, with 13 bases separating them. CDR3 in DNA: TGTGCCAGCTCGTTAGACCGACTATCTGGAAACACCATATATTTT. Translating it yields CASSLDRLSGNTIYF.

This clonotype was counted many times. The chain employs TRBV25-1 and TRBJ2-3; possibly TRBD2 for D (6 bases). This CDR3 region has 16 residues. The germline CDR1 and CDR2 sequences are MGHDK and SYGVNS. Trimming shortened V by 8 bases and J by 2 bases, and 20 bases separated the two germline ends. The CDR3 DNA reads TGTGCCAGCGCTGTCTCAGGGACTTACTACACAGATACGCAGTATTTT. Its translation: CASAVSGTYYTDTQYF.

The chain carries TRBV7-2 and TRBJ2-1; TRBD2 aligns across 10 bases. Germline-derived CDR1 and CDR2 are SGHTA and FQGNSA. V dropped 2 bases and J dropped 4; count of bases not matched to a gene: 8. The CDR3 loop spans 17 amino acids. The CDR3 nucleotides read TGTGCCAGCAGCTTACTTCGTTCTAGCGGGGGTTACAATGAGCAGTTCTTC. Translation: CASSLLRSSGGYNEQFF. Filled out from reference TRBV7-2 and TRBJ2-1, the complete variable domain reads GAGVSQSPSNKVTEKGKDVELRCDPISGHTALYWYRQSLGQGLEFLIYFQGNSAPDKSGLPSDRFSAERTGGSVSTLTIQRTQQEDSAVYLCASSLLRSSGGYNEQFFGPGTRLTVL.

CDR3 protein: CASSLAGGSHEQYF. The CDR3, as DNA: TGTGCCAGCAGCCTCGCAGGGGGGTCCCACGAGCAGTACTTC. V gene TRBV7-9 combines with J gene TRBJ2-7; possibly TRBD1 for D (7 bases). V lost 5 bases, J lost 5 bases, and 16 bases lay in between. The V gene's germline CDR1 is SEHNR and CDR2 FQNEAQ (reference sequence). This CDR3 has 14 residues.

This clonotype was picked up a small number of times. CDR3 bases: TGTGCCAGCAGCTTATGGAACCAAGAGACCCAGTACTTC. This gives the protein CASSLWNQETQYF. V gene TRBV7-9 combines with J gene TRBJ2-5; D unresolved. Between the trimmed V and J ends, which lost 2 bases and 0 bases, there was a span of 4 bases. The CDR3 is 13 amino acids. Per germline, CDR1 SEHNR and CDR2 FQNEAQ (reference sequence).

This clonotype has at least ten counts. The rearrangement links TRBV11-2 to TRBJ2-1; 9 positions match TRBD1. CDR1 is SGHAT, CDR2 FQNNGV, per germline. After removal of 5 bases from V and 9 bases from J, the junction contained 5 bases not matched to a gene. The CDR3 is 13 residues long. The CDR3 loop reads CASSPDRGTEQFF. DNA for the CDR3: TGTGCCAGCAGCCCGGACAGGGGTACTGAGCAGTTCTTC.

This clonotype was recorded at least ten times. The rearrangement links TRBV7-2 to TRBJ1-2, with 7 bases lining up with TRBD1. CDR1 SGHTA and CDR2 FQGNSA come from the germline V gene. V gave up 2 bases and J gave up 8 bases; unmatched junction bases: 14. The CDR3 spans 16 residues. Here the CDR3 reads CASSLSLYDRARGYTF. The CDR3 region has the DNA TGTGCCAGCAGCTTATCTCTCTACGACAGGGCTCGAGGCTACACCTTC. Combining the CDR3 with reference TRBV7-2 and TRBJ1-2 gives the whole variable domain GAGVSQSPSNKVTEKGKDVELRCDPISGHTALYWYRQSLGQGLEFLIYFQGNSAPDKSGLPSDRFSAERTGGSVSTLTIQRTQQEDSAVYLCASSLSLYDRARGYTFGSGTRLTVV.

At least ten counts were recorded for this clonotype. This rearrangement joins TRBV12-3 or TRBV12-4 to TRBJ2-3; TRBD1 matches 8 bases. The CDR3 totals 16 residues. The J segment lost 6 bases and the V segment lost 1 base, leaving 9 bases of the junction unmatched. The CDR3 here is CASSLVPGQGSDTQYF. The CDR3 region has the DNA TGTGCCAGCAGTTTAGTCCCAGGACAGGGCTCGGATACGCAGTATTTT.

Many counts were recorded for this clonotype. This chain connects TRBV20-1 to TRBJ1-5, with D uncertain. The CDR3 sequence is 16 residues long. Trimming cost V 4 bases and J 0 bases, with 16 bases left between them. The V gene's germline CDR1 is DFQATT and CDR2 SNEGSKA (reference sequence). The CDR3: CSATDASKPSNQPQHF. CDR3 DNA sequence: TGCAGTGCTACGGATGCCTCAAAACCTAGCAATCAGCCCCAGCATTTT.

The CDR3 DNA follows: TGCGCCAGCAGCCCCACACTAGCGGGGAGCACAGATACGCAGTATTTT. As protein: CASSPTLAGSTDTQYF. The chain combines TRBV5-1 with TRBJ2-3, with 10 nucleotides matching TRBD2. The CDR3 contains 16 residues. V dropped 4 bases and J dropped 0; count of bases not matched to a gene: 5. Germline assignment: CDR1 SGHRS and CDR2 YFSETQ.

This clonotype has a count of ten or more. This sequence joins TRBV9 and TRBJ2-5; the D gene could be TRBD1 or TRBD2 (6 bases each). CDR1 is SGDLS, CDR2 YYNGEE, per germline. The ends were cut back, 4 bases at V and 5 bases at J, with 18 bases in the middle. CDR3 size: 15 residues. The CDR3 DNA sequence: TGTGCCAGCAGCCAAGTGGGGGGCGCACTGGAGACCCAGTACTTC. This translates into CASSQVGGALETQYF.

This clonotype has a handful of counts. The rearrangement links TRBV27 to TRBJ2-2; 10 nucleotides line up with TRBD1. Germline trimming cut 5 bases from V and 4 bases from J; bases unmatched to any gene: 7. Germline CDR1 reads MNHEY; CDR2 reads SMNVEV (reference sequence). The CDR3 consists of 16 residues. CDR3 nucleotide sequence: TGTGCCAGCAGTGATAGACAGGGGGCGGCCACCGGGGAGCTGTTTTTT. It yields the protein CASSDRQGAATGELFF.

CDR3 loop: CAPQSPLAGGPGTGELFF. The CDR3 coding sequence is TGTGCCCCCCAATCCCCACTAGCGGGAGGGCCGGGCACCGGGGAGCTGTTTTTT. The chain combines TRBV3-2 with TRBJ2-2; TRBD2 was called by the table and not checked on the DNA. TRBV3-2 is flagged as a pseudogene. The CDR3 spans 18 residues.

This clonotype came up a few times. The chain carries TRBV12-3 or TRBV12-4 and TRBJ1-5; D call uncertain. V was pared by 3 bases and J by 0 bases, with 18 bases between. CDR3 length: 18 amino acids. CDR3 sequence (DNA): TGTGCCAGCAGTTTCGGGCAGAGCCGGCGTTATAGCAATCAGCCCCAGCATTTT. Translating it yields CASSFGQSRRYSNQPQHF.

This clonotype showed up many times. V and J are TRBV27 and TRBJ2-4; D remains ambiguous. This CDR3 comprises 14 residues. V was clipped by 6 bases and J by 9 bases, with 18 bases between them. Germline V CDR1 and CDR2: MNHEY, SMNVEV (reference sequence). The DNA for the CDR3 is TGTGCCAGCAGAGGAGCGAGAGAGGTCGGCATTCAGTACTTC. Translation: CASRGAREVGIQYF.

This clonotype was observed a handful of times. The chain is built from TRBV6-5 and TRBJ2-7, with D perhaps matching TRBD2 (5 bases). Looked up from germline, CDR1 is MNHEY and CDR2 is SVGAGI. This CDR3 is 12 amino acids long. V lost 5 bases and J lost 3, with 8 bases in between. The CDR3 reads CASSPGDYEQYF. CDR3 DNA sequence: TGTGCCAGCAGTCCCGGGGACTACGAGCAGTACTTC.

In this sample, this clonotype turned up many times. The V call is TRBV29-1, the J call TRBJ2-3; D is uncertain. V was cut by 6 bases and J by 0 bases, with 7 bases left in between. The germline V gene encodes CDR1 SQVTM and CDR2 ANQGSEA. This CDR3 region has 12 residues. The CDR3: CSVDTSTDTQYF. CDR3 nucleotide sequence: TGCAGCGTAGACACTAGCACAGATACGCAGTATTTT.

The chain links TRBV7-9 to TRBJ2-5, with D perhaps TRBD1 or TRBD2 (5 bases each). Germline CDR1 and CDR2: SEHNR and FQNEAQ (reference sequence). Trimming stripped 5 bases from V and 5 bases from J, with 12 bases between. CDR3 length: 13 residues. This CDR3 is CASSPGTVETQYF. The CDR3 DNA reads as TGTGCCAGCAGCCCCGGGACGGTTGAGACCCAGTACTTC.

The chain is built from TRBV29-1 and TRBJ1-1, with a possible D match to TRBD1 (5 bases). Germline V gives CDR1 SQVTM, CDR2 ANQGSEA. The CDR3 spans 11 residues. Trimming left V 5 bases short and J 7 bases short, with 11 bases between. The CDR3: CSVLETGEAFF. CDR3 DNA: TGCAGCGTTCTTGAAACAGGTGAAGCTTTCTTT.

Only a few counts were recorded for this clonotype. The chain joins TRBV12-3 or TRBV12-4 to TRBJ1-6, with D possibly TRBD1 on 5 matching bases. The V gene lost 3 bases and the J gene lost 10 bases, with 10 bases spanning the gap. The length of the CDR3 is 13 residues. CDR3 sequence reads: CASSLTVGSPLHF. Written as DNA, the CDR3 is TGTGCCAGCAGTTTGACAGTAGGATCACCCCTCCACTTT.